The rows below give T cell receptor beta chains drawn from one sample of a study of T cell changes during pregnancy in multiple sclerosis. Method: immunoSEQ multiplex PCR; TCRdb's copy keeps in-frame clones and lacks some. The sample lists 50,000 or so clones, about 94% occurring once. Sample: CD8+ T cells from peripheral blood mononuclear cells, taken after pregnancy. The receptor set was obtained from a female donor with multiple sclerosis, enrolled in a pregnancy study. Each CDR3 is given with its conserved first and last residue. The D gene is left open where the match is weak. Clone size is given for some rows only: seen once, a few or many times, or a class if the clone is expanded.

TRBV27,NA,NA,TRBJ2-7,CASRSDSLSYEQYF,TGTGCCAGCAGATCGGACAGCCTCTCCTACGAGCAGTACTTC
TRBV10-2,NA,NA,TRBJ2-7,CASSVGRSSYEQYF,TGCGCCAGCAGTGTAGGGAGGAGCTCCTACGAGCAGTACTTC
TRBV4-1,NA,TRBD2,TRBJ2-5,CASSQEVLAGEETQYF,TGCGCCAGCAGCCAAGAAGTGCTAGCGGGGGAGGAGACCCAGTACTTC
TRBV5-1,NA,TRBD1,TRBJ1-6,CASSWGQGDSPLHF,TGCGCCAGCAGCTGGGGACAGGGGGATTCACCCCTCCACTTT
TRBV6-5,once,NA,TRBJ1-2,CASTPNRVRYYGYTF,TGTGCCAGCACCCCCAACAGGGTGAGGTACTATGGCTACACCTTC
TRBV4-3,NA,TRBD2,TRBJ2-3,CASSQDSASGGMNTQYF,TGCGCCAGCAGCCAAGATTCGGCTAGCGGGGGGATGAATACGCAGTATTTT
TRBV28,NA,TRBD2,TRBJ2-7,CASSDGRTSIYEQYF,TGTGCCAGCAGTGACGGGAGGACTAGCATCTACGAGCAGTACTTC
TRBV5-1,NA,NA,TRBJ2-7,CASSLGRVTADSYEQYF,TGCGCCAGCAGCTTGGGGCGCGTGACAGCCGATTCCTACGAGCAGTACTTC
TRBV4-2,NA,NA,TRBJ1-2,CASSQEEGGANYGYTF,TGTGCCAGCAGCCAAGAGGAAGGGGGGGCTAACTATGGCTACACCTTC
TRBV2,NA,TRBD1,TRBJ1-3,CASAKGASSGNTIYF,TGTGCCAGCGCAAAGGGGGCAAGCTCTGGAAACACCATATATTTT
TRBV7-2,NA,TRBD2,TRBJ2-3,CASSLTGLAGGREADTQYF,TGTGCCAGCAGCTTAACGGGACTAGCGGGGGGGCGGGAGGCAGATACGCAGTATTTT
TRBV7-6,NA,TRBD2,TRBJ2-7,CASSPHPTSGSYEQYF,TGTGCCAGCAGCCCGCATCCGACTAGCGGATCCTACGAGCAGTACTTC
TRBV10-3,NA,NA,TRBJ2-7,CAISEEAAYEQYF,TGTGCCATCAGTGAAGAAGCGGCCTACGAGCAGTACTTC
TRBV7-9,once,TRBD1,TRBJ1-1,CASSTPDRGFTEAFF,TGTGCCAGCAGCACTCCGGACAGGGGGTTCACTGAAGCTTTCTTT
TRBV5-6,NA,NA,TRBJ2-7,CASSAATDPTGFTYEQYF,TGTGCCAGCAGCGCGGCGACAGACCCGACGGGCTTTACCTACGAGCAGTACTTC
TRBV28,NA,TRBD1,TRBJ2-7,CASSFGQGDEQYF,TGTGCCAGCAGTTTTGGACAGGGCGACGAGCAGTACTTC
TRBV4-2,NA,NA,TRBJ2-5,CASSRASGGWETQYF,TGTGCCAGCAGCCGAGCCTCAGGAGGGTGGGAGACCCAGTACTTC
TRBV15,once,TRBD1,TRBJ1-4,CATSSDRDNEKLFF,TGTGCCACCAGCAGTGACAGGGATAATGAAAAACTGTTTTTT
TRBV7-9,NA,TRBD1,TRBJ2-2,CASSRLRDRENTGELFF,TGTGCCAGCAGCCGACTCAGAGACAGGGAGAACACCGGGGAGCTGTTTTTT
TRBV18,NA,TRBD2,TRBJ2-5,CASSPRLAGKYQETQYF,TGTGCCAGCTCACCACGACTAGCGGGGAAGTACCAAGAGACCCAGTACTTC
TRBV14,NA,TRBD1,TRBJ2-1,CASSQFFPTGSDEQFF,TGTGCCAGCAGCCAATTCTTTCCGACAGGGAGTGATGAGCAGTTCTTC
TRBV4-1,NA,NA,TRBJ2-7,CASSQGWTEGTYEQYF,TGCGCCAGCAGCCAAGGGTGGACTGAGGGTACCTACGAGCAGTACTTC
TRBV7-9,NA,NA,TRBJ2-5,CASSLGAGASGETQYF,TGTGCCAGCAGCTTAGGGGCAGGGGCGTCGGGAGAGACCCAGTACTTC
TRBV15,NA,TRBD2,TRBJ2-7,CATGLGRFYEQYF,TGTGCCACCGGACTAGGACGCTTCTACGAGCAGTACTTC
TRBV27,NA,TRBD1,TRBJ1-5,CASSWTGNQPQHF,TGCGCCAGCAGTTGGACAGGGAATCAGCCCCAGCATTTT
TRBV20-1,NA,NA,TRBJ2-3,CSASKNTQYF,TGCAGTGCTAGTAAAAATACGCAGTATTTT
TRBV4-2,NA,TRBD1,TRBJ1-1,CASSQEGGGTEAFF,TGTGCCAGCAGCCAAGAAGGGGGCGGGACTGAAGCTTTCTTT
TRBV9,NA,TRBD1,TRBJ1-1,CASSAGQGTEAFF,TGTGCCAGCAGCGCGGGACAGGGAACTGAAGCTTTCTTT
TRBV2,once,TRBD2,TRBJ2-7,CASSESRTSGYEQYF,TGTGCCAGCAGTGAGTCTAGGACTAGCGGTTACGAGCAGTACTTC
TRBV9,once,NA,TRBJ1-3,CASSGTNSGNTIYF,TGTGCCAGCAGCGGAACAAACTCTGGAAACACCATATATTTT
TRBV9,once,TRBD1,TRBJ2-2,CASSEETGNGELFF,TGTGCCAGCAGCGAGGAGACAGGGAACGGGGAGCTGTTTTTT
TRBV30,NA,TRBD1,TRBJ1-1,CAGLTRTGRAFF,TGTGCCGGGCTTACGAGGACAGGGCGGGCTTTCTTT
TRBV7-9,NA,TRBD1,TRBJ2-1,CASSLYGTATYNEQFF,TGTGCCAGCAGCTTATATGGGACAGCAACCTACAATGAGCAGTTCTTC
TRBV4-3,NA,NA,TRBJ2-7,CASSQARWGNRRGTYEQYF,TGCGCCAGCAGCCAAGCCAGATGGGGAAACAGGCGGGGAACCTACGAGCAGTACTTC
TRBV28,NA,TRBD1,TRBJ2-1,CASSSGGVSSYNEQFF,TGTGCCAGCAGTTCAGGGGGCGTTAGCTCCTACAATGAGCAGTTCTTC
TRBV5-1,NA,TRBD2,TRBJ2-7,CASSLEGGPYYEQYF,TGCGCCAGCAGCTTGGAGGGAGGGCCTTACTACGAGCAGTACTTC